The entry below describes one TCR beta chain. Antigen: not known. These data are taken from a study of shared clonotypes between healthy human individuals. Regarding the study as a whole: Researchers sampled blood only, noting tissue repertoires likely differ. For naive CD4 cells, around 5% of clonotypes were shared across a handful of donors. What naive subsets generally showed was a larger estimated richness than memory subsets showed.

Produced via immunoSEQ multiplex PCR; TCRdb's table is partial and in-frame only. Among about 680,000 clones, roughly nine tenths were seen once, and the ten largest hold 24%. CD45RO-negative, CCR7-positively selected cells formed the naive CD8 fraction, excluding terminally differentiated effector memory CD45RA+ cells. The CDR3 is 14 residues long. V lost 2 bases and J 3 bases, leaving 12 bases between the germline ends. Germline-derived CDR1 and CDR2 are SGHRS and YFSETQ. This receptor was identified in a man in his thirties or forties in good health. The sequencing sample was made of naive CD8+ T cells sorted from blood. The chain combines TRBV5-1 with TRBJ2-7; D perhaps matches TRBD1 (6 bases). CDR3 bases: TGCGCCAGCAGCTTTGAAACAGGGTTCTACGAGCAGTACTTC. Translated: CASSFETGFYEQYF.